Below, 29 T cell receptor beta chains from the same sample are listed, as sequenced in a study of blood T cell repertoires in COVID-19. Data came from immunoSEQ multiplex PCR; TCRdb stores just in-frame clones and leaves some out. The data hold around 180,000 clones, with approximately 86% observed a single time. Sequencing used peripheral blood. The receptors originated from a woman older than 75 with acute or convalescent COVID-19.

The V gene is TRBV7-9, the J gene TRBJ1-2, with 7 positions matching TRBD1. Germline-derived CDR1 and CDR2 are SEHNR and FQNEAQ (reference sequence). V shed 1 base, J shed 5 bases, and the junction held 4 bases outside the gene matches. The CDR3 has 14 amino acids. The CDR3 DNA reads TGTGCCAGCAGCTTAGGACAGGGTGGGTATGGCTACACCTTC. It yields the protein CASSLGQGGYGYTF.

This clone was counted between two and nine times. The chain uses TRBV2 and TRBJ1-3; 9 nucleotides agree with TRBD1. V lost 6 bases and J lost 2; bases outside the gene matches: 5. The CDR3 sequence is 15 residues long. Germline CDR1 and CDR2: SNHLY and FYNNEI. The CDR3 here is CASSPQGAAGNTIYF. The DNA of the CDR3 is TGTGCCAGCAGCCCACAGGGGGCAGCTGGAAACACCATATATTTT. The full variable domain, its missing parts supplied by reference TRBV2 and TRBJ1-3, is EPEVTQTPSHQVTQMGQEVILRCVPISNHLYFYWYRQILGQKVEFLVSFYNNEISEKSEIFDDQFSVERPDGSNFTLKIRSTKLEDSAMYFCASSPQGAAGNTIYFGEGSWLTVV.

This chain joins TRBV5-1 and TRBJ2-7, with 8 bases that match TRBD1. Germline V gene sequence: CDR1 SGHRS, CDR2 YFSETQ. The CDR3 totals 16 residues. V shed 0 bases and J 1 base; nucleotides not matched to a gene: 6. The CDR3 is CASSLGGTGHSYEQYF. The CDR3 DNA sequence: TGCGCCAGCAGCTTGGGAGGGACAGGTCATTCCTACGAGCAGTACTTC.

The genes are TRBV11-1 and TRBJ2-7; D possibly corresponds to TRBD1 (6 bases). CDR3 length: 15 residues. Germline V lookup: CDR1 SGHAT, CDR2 FQDESV (reference sequence). Trimming took off 1 base at V and 4 bases at J, with 14 bases between the two ends. In nucleotides, the CDR3 is TGTGCCAGCAGCTTAGATGGGGCAGGGGAGTACGAGCAGTACTTC. Amino acids: CASSLDGAGEYEQYF.

This clone showed up just a few times. The V and J genes are TRBV4-3 and TRBJ2-2; 8 positions agree with TRBD2. The CDR3 is made up of 18 amino acids. Germline V gene data show CDR1 as LGHNA and CDR2 as YSLEER. The ends lost 0 bases at V and 4 bases at J; junction bases unmatched: 10. CDR3: CASSQDLSGGLSTGELFF. The DNA of the CDR3 is TGCGCCAGCAGCCAAGATCTCTCGGGGGGGCTCTCCACCGGGGAGCTGTTTTTT.

The rearrangement uses TRBV5-4 and TRBJ1-5; 7 nucleotides line up with TRBD1. The CDR3 spans 13 residues. Germline V lookup: CDR1 SGHNT, CDR2 YYREEE (reference sequence). V was pared by 0 bases and J by 10 bases, with 4 bases of the junction left unmatched. CDR3 loop: CASSLETGAPQHF. For the CDR3, the DNA is TGTGCCAGCAGCTTGGAAACAGGGGCCCCCCAGCATTTT.

J is TRBJ1-1 and V is TRBV6-5, with 10 positions matching TRBD1. CDR3 size: 14 residues. The germline V gene encodes CDR1 MNHEY and CDR2 SVGAGI. Trimming took 8 bases from V and 4 from J; bases not matched to a gene: 7. This CDR3 reads CASLRQGAATEAFF. As DNA, the CDR3 is TGTGCCAGCTTGAGACAGGGGGCGGCCACTGAAGCTTTCTTT.

The chain combines TRBV5-1 with TRBJ2-2, with a tentative D call TRBD2 (6 bases). Germline lookup yields CDR1 SGHRS and CDR2 YFSETQ. The CDR3 is 15 amino acids. V dropped 3 bases and J dropped 2 bases, with 11 bases sitting between them. CDR3 protein: CASSSYGGNTGELFF. The CDR3 DNA sequence: TGCGCCAGCAGCTCGTACGGGGGAAACACCGGGGAGCTGTTTTTT.

This chain uses TRBV3-1 (or the pseudogene TRBV3-2) with TRBJ2-5; perhaps TRBD2 as D (5 bases). The germline V gene has CDR1 LGHDT and CDR2 YNNKEL (reference sequence). V shed 0 bases and J shed 4 bases, with 15 bases lying between them. The CDR3 extends over 16 amino acids. The CDR3 DNA is TGTGCCAGCAGCCAAGAAGGACTCGCCCGGGGAGAGACCCAGTACTTC. This encodes CASSQEGLARGETQYF.

The chain recombines TRBV7-2 with TRBJ1-3, with no clear D. CDR3 length: 15 residues. V was clipped by 1 base and J by 4 bases, with 11 bases between them. Germline V gene data show CDR1 as SGHTA and CDR2 as FQGNSA. CDR3 in DNA: TGTGCCAGCAGCTTAGTCGGCACAGCCGGAAACACCATATATTTT. Protein sequence: CASSLVGTAGNTIYF.

The chain links TRBV6-1 to TRBJ2-5; D might be TRBD1 (6 bases). The CDR3 covers 14 residues. Per the germline V gene, CDR1 is MNHNS and CDR2 is SASEGT. V lost 0 bases and J 5 bases, leaving 10 bases between the germline ends. The chain's CDR3 is CASSEARGWETQYF. The CDR3 nucleotides read TGTGCCAGCAGTGAAGCAAGGGGGTGGGAGACCCAGTACTTC.

The chain carries TRBV27 and TRBJ1-2, with D uncertain. This CDR3 has 13 residues. Per germline, CDR1 MNHEY and CDR2 SMNVEV (reference sequence). Trimming removed 6 bases at V and 2 bases at J, with 10 bases between. CDR3 DNA sequence: TGTGCCAGCAGACCTCGGGGAAACTATGGCTACACCTTC. It translates to CASRPRGNYGYTF.

CDR3 loop: CASSLVSGDTQYF. The CDR3 DNA sequence: TGCGCCAGCAGCTTGGTCAGCGGAGATACGCAGTATTTT. The chain couples TRBV5-1 to TRBJ2-3; D perhaps matches TRBD2 (5 bases). This CDR3 is built from 13 residues. Deletions cut 0 bases from V and 5 bases from J, with 7 bases between. CDR1 is SGHRS and CDR2 is YFSETQ in the germline V gene.

This chain connects TRBV6-1 to TRBJ1-1; tentatively, D is TRBD1 (5 bases). CDR1 and CDR2 from the germline V gene are MNHNS and SASEGT. This CDR3 has 13 amino acids. The germline V and J ends were trimmed by 2 bases and 8 bases, with 12 bases remaining between them. CDR3 region: CASSERGRGEAFF. In nucleotides, the CDR3 is TGTGCCAGCAGTGAAAGAGGGCGGGGGGAAGCTTTCTTT.

This chain links TRBV29-1 with TRBJ2-3; D gene unclear. Trimming cost V 1 base and J 2 bases, with 13 bases left between them. Germline CDR1 SQVTM, CDR2 ANQGSEA. The CDR3 totals 15 residues. Here the CDR3 reads CSVEGLYGFTDTQYF. The CDR3 coding sequence is TGCAGCGTTGAAGGCCTGTACGGGTTCACAGATACGCAGTATTTT.

The rearrangement uses TRBV12-3 or TRBV12-4 and TRBJ1-1; D gene unclear. Trimming took off 5 bases at V and 1 base at J, with 2 bases between the two ends. CDR3 size: 11 residues. DNA for the CDR3: TGTGCCAGCAGTCGGAACACTGAAGCTTTCTTT. This codes for CASSRNTEAFF.

The chain is built from TRBV5-1 and TRBJ1-2, with a weak D call TRBD1 (6 bases). The length of the CDR3 is 15 residues. The V and J ends lost 4 bases and 3 bases respectively, with 16 bases between them. Germline loops: CDR1 SGHRS, CDR2 YFSETQ. The CDR3: CASSNRDGDYYGYTF. For the CDR3, the DNA is TGCGCCAGCAGCAACAGGGACGGTGACTACTATGGCTACACCTTC.

The V call is TRBV5-1, the J call TRBJ2-2; D is perhaps TRBD1 (6 bases). CDR3 length equals 15 residues. Germline V gene lookup returns CDR1 SGHRS and CDR2 YFSETQ. Trimming pared 4 bases from V and 5 bases from J, leaving 15 bases between. This CDR3 is CASSLLQGRTGELFF. The CDR3 DNA reads TGCGCCAGCAGCCTGCTACAGGGTCGAACCGGGGAGCTGTTTTTT.

V and J are TRBV4-3 and TRBJ2-3; 8 bases are shared with TRBD2. With V trimmed by 3 bases and J by 3 bases, 8 bases remained unmatched. The germline V gene has CDR1 LGHNA and CDR2 YSLEER. The CDR3 spans 16 residues. CDR3 bases: TGCGCCAGCAGCCAGGCCCGGGCTAGCGGGACAGATACGCAGTATTTT. Translation: CASSQARASGTDTQYF.

This clone has only a few counts. The rearrangement uses TRBV10-3 and TRBJ2-7, with TRBD1 matching over 7 bases. This CDR3 contains 15 residues. Germline-derived CDR1 and CDR2 are ENHRY and SYGVKD. With V trimmed by 2 bases and J by 0 bases, 4 bases remained unmatched. DNA for the CDR3: TGTGCCATCAGTGAGCGGGGACAGAGCTCCTACGAGCAGTACTTC. Protein product: CAISERGQSSYEQYF.

The gene calls are TRBV10-2 and TRBJ2-7; TRBD1 matches at 7 bases. Germline values: CDR1 WSHSY, CDR2 SAAADI. CDR3 length: 16 amino acids. The V segment lost 5 bases and the J segment 1 base; nucleotides outside the gene matches: 11. CDR3 sequence (DNA): TGCGCCAGCAGTTTGAATGCAGGGACAGAATCCTACGAGCAGTACTTC. It translates to CASSLNAGTESYEQYF.

The chain uses TRBV27 and TRBJ1-5; TRBD1 is a possible D gene (6 bases). Germline loops: CDR1 MNHEY, CDR2 SMNVEV (reference sequence). Trimming stripped 0 bases from V and 3 bases from J, with 9 bases between. CDR3 length: 15 amino acids. In nucleotides, the CDR3 is TGTGCCAGCAGTTTATCGAGGGGGTCCAATCAGCCCCAGCATTTT. This translates into CASSLSRGSNQPQHF.

V and J are TRBV27 and TRBJ2-6; 10 bases align to TRBD2. CDR1 is MNHEY, CDR2 SMNVEV, per germline (reference sequence). J was trimmed by 3 bases and V by 2 bases; bases with no gene match: 16. This CDR3 has 21 residues. CDR3: CASSLRGPSGSTVFGANVLTF. The CDR3 DNA follows: TGTGCCAGCAGTTTAAGGGGGCCTAGCGGGAGTACGGTATTTGGGGCCAACGTCCTGACTTTC.

V and J are TRBV19 and TRBJ1-2, with D uncertain. Per the germline V gene, CDR1 is LNHDA and CDR2 is SQIVND (reference sequence). Deletions cut 3 bases from V and 4 bases from J, with 18 bases between. This CDR3 is built from 16 residues. The CDR3 loop is CASSIDRSVRLYGYTF. DNA for the CDR3: TGTGCCAGTAGTATTGATCGGTCAGTACGACTCTATGGCTACACCTTC.

This clone was seen a few times. The gene calls are TRBV18 and TRBJ1-2, with D uncertain. Trimming stripped 3 bases from V and 2 bases from J, with 13 bases between. Germline V gives CDR1 KGHSH, CDR2 LQKENI. CDR3 length: 15 amino acids. CDR3 residues: CASSPSRTPNYGYTF. CDR3 in DNA: TGTGCCAGCTCACCTAGTCGCACCCCGAACTATGGCTACACCTTC.

This clone was found a few times. The chain employs TRBV18 and TRBJ1-5, with 7 bases lining up with TRBD1. With V trimmed by 4 bases and J by 6 bases, 6 bases remained unmatched. This CDR3 is built from 14 residues. Germline values: CDR1 KGHSH, CDR2 LQKENI. CDR3 amino acids: CASSLEGAGQPQHF. In nucleotides, the CDR3 is TGTGCCAGCTCACTAGAGGGGGCGGGTCAGCCCCAGCATTTT.

This clone was seen once. The chain uses TRBV5-1 and TRBJ2-3; 7 positions agree with TRBD1. Germline V gene lookup returns CDR1 SGHRS and CDR2 YFSETQ. This CDR3 region has 14 residues. The J segment lost 3 bases and the V segment lost 3 bases, leaving 4 bases of the junction unmatched. CDR3 nucleotide sequence: TGCGCCAGCAGCTCGTCGGACAGGACAGATACGCAGTATTTT. Translated: CASSSSDRTDTQYF.

This sequence joins TRBV19 and TRBJ2-3; maybe TRBD2 (6 bases). Trimming removed 7 bases at V and 4 bases at J, with 15 bases between. This CDR3 is built from 14 residues. Germline values: CDR1 LNHDA, CDR2 SQIVND (reference sequence). CDR3 amino acids: CASTHGGAADTQYF. The CDR3 coding sequence is TGTGCCAGTACCCACGGGGGAGCGGCAGATACGCAGTATTTT.

The gene calls are TRBV4-2 and TRBJ1-2; D is unclear. Germline lookup yields CDR1 LGHNA and CDR2 YNFKEQ. The length of the CDR3 is 14 residues. Trimming took off 0 bases at V and 4 bases at J, with 9 bases between the two ends. CDR3 region: CASSQDERSYGYTF. For the CDR3, the DNA is TGTGCCAGCAGCCAAGATGAGCGCAGCTATGGCTACACCTTC.